This TCR beta chain emerged from a study of T cell repertoires in cytomegalovirus infection. Study context: CMV infection and matching HLA type were both indicated by public TCR beta signatures.

Using its own MiXCR run on the reads, TCRdb lists one record per CDR3 protein. The sample lists about 740,000 distinct CDR3 sequences; 35% were seen once. Study-wide results and limits: The response measured ex vivo was dominated by TCR beta clonotypes (HLA-C-restricted and CMV-specific). CMV carriers with the relevant HLA were identified by cumulative public TCR beta family frequency.

Per germline, CDR1 MNHEY and CDR2 SMNVEV (reference sequence). V shed 5 bases and J 5 bases; nucleotides not matched to a gene: 7. The CDR3 length is 17 residues. A remark on this clonotype: Its target is unknown.

V is TRBV27 and J is TRBJ2-2, with 14 bases fitting TRBD2. Sample: PBMCs. This sequence originates from a human donor in good health (CMV status not recorded). Some clones in this sample may be carry-over from other donors' samples. CDR3 DNA: TGTGCCAGCAGTATCCGACTAGCGGGGGGGCGGACCGGGGAGCTGTTTTTT. Protein: CASSIRLAGGRTGELFF.